The 11 T cell receptor beta chains reported below all come from one sample, sequenced in a study of shared clonotypes between healthy human individuals (dated by TCRdb to 2019 to 2021). Receptor libraries were prepared by the immunoSEQ multiplex PCR assay. This is the immuneACCESS table as TCRdb keeps it, with only in-frame sequences that have V and J called. A part of the clones is gone; compared with another copy, unresolved V genes explain less than half, and the rest is unexplained. For this sample the table gives around 2.5 million clones, of which over 85% were detected only once. Of the sample, 0.36% falls within the top ten clones. The sample comprised naive CD4+ T cells from PBMCs. The sample's cell subset or site, from its label and the paper: CD45RA+ positively selected. These receptors were obtained from a man younger than 35 in good health. Some clones in this sample may be carry-over from other donors' samples.

The chain carries TRBV5-8 and TRBJ1-2, with D possibly matching TRBD1 (5 bases). CDR3 length equals 14 residues. V dropped 5 bases and J dropped 4 bases, with 15 bases sitting between them. From germline, CDR1 is SGHTS and CDR2 YDEGEE. For the CDR3, the DNA is TGTGCCAGCAGGTCACAGGTTCAGTCCTATGGCTACACCTTC. This sequence encodes CASRSQVQSYGYTF.

V is TRBV7-2 and J is TRBJ2-7; D ambiguous. The CDR3 runs 12 residues. V was pared by 5 bases and J by 7 bases, with 12 bases between. Germline CDR1 reads SGHTA; CDR2 reads FQGNSA. DNA for the CDR3: TGTGCCAGCAGCCTTCCGGTCGCTGAGCAGTACTTC. Translating gives CASSLPVAEQYF.

The chain is built from TRBV15 and TRBJ2-1; 8 positions agree with TRBD1. J lost 5 bases, V lost 3 bases, and 9 bases had no gene match. Looked up from germline, CDR1 is LNHNV and CDR2 is YYDKDF (reference sequence). There are 16 residues in the CDR3. The CDR3 bases are TGTGCCACCAGCAGCCACCGGGACAGGTATAACAATGAGCAGTTCTTC. Protein: CATSSHRDRYNNEQFF.

The table lists this clone with a count of one. The rearrangement joins TRBV25-1 to TRBJ2-3; 7 nucleotides line up with TRBD2. Germline V gene data show CDR1 as MGHDK and CDR2 as SYGVNS. The CDR3 runs to 15 residues. After removal of 4 bases from V and 1 base from J, the junction contained 5 bases not matched to a gene. The CDR3 loop is CASSAHSGGTDTQYF. The CDR3 bases are TGTGCCAGCAGTGCCCACAGCGGGGGCACAGATACGCAGTATTTT.

The chain uses TRBV19 and TRBJ1-5; D call uncertain. This CDR3 has 13 amino acids. Germline CDR1 is LNHDA and CDR2 is SQIVND (reference sequence). Trimming removed 4 bases from V and 5 bases from J, with 9 bases in between. CDR3 in DNA: TGTGCCAGTAGTACCCTGAGAGATCAGCCCCAGCATTTT. Encoded protein: CASSTLRDQPQHF.

The rearrangement uses TRBV28 and TRBJ2-4; 7 positions agree with TRBD1. The CDR3 sequence is 13 residues long. CDR1 and CDR2 (germline): MDHEN, SYDVKM. The V and J ends lost 5 bases and 4 bases, in that order; junction bases with no gene match: 2. CDR3 coding DNA: TGTGCCAGCAGTGGGGGACAGAAAAACATTCAGTACTTC. Its translation: CASSGGQKNIQYF.

As concerns this clone: This specimen includes other DNA sequences encoding the same CDR3. The genes are TRBV29-1 and TRBJ2-1; D is ambiguous. Between the trimmed V and J ends, which lost 0 bases and 4 bases, there was a span of 7 bases. Germline assignment: CDR1 SQVTM and CDR2 ANQGSEA. There are 13 residues in the CDR3. CDR3 residues: CSVEDGVYNEQFF. CDR3 in DNA: TGCAGCGTTGAAGATGGCGTATACAATGAGCAGTTCTTC.

With regard to this clone: The junction departs from the called germline gene at one end, perhaps through a read error. The sample holds other DNA sequences that translate to the same CDR3. The chain recombines TRBV30 with TRBJ1-1, with D unclear. CDR3 length equals 12 residues. Germline V gives CDR1 GTSNPN, CDR2 SVGIG (reference sequence). CDR3 in amino acids: CAWSVRRTEAFF. The CDR3 coding sequence is TGTGCCTGGAGTGTGCGTCGCACTGAGGCTTTCTTT.

Only a few counts were recorded for this clone. This rearrangement joins TRBV18 to TRBJ1-1, with D unresolved. CDR1 is KGHSH, CDR2 LQKENI, per germline. V was trimmed by 3 bases and J by 5 bases, leaving 19 bases between them. This CDR3 is built from 16 residues. This chain's CDR3 is CASSPAGFPTTTEAFF. The CDR3 region has the DNA TGTGCCAGCTCACCGGCCGGGTTCCCCACGACGACTGAAGCTTTCTTT.

This chain connects TRBV18 to TRBJ2-7, with D perhaps matching TRBD2 (5 bases). The CDR3 sequence is 15 residues long. Looked up from germline, CDR1 is KGHSH and CDR2 is LQKENI. V was cut by 2 bases and J by 1 base, with 12 bases left in between. The CDR3 DNA sequence: TGTGCCAGCTCACCAGGGGAGAGGGCATCCTACGAGCAGTACTTC. Its translation is CASSPGERASYEQYF.

The chain has TRBV7-9 and TRBJ2-1, with D tentatively TRBD2 (5 bases). The CDR3 spans 16 residues. From germline, CDR1 is SEHNR and CDR2 FQNEAQ (reference sequence). The V gene lost 0 bases and the J gene lost 7 bases, with 16 bases spanning the gap. The CDR3 loop reads CASSLARGPGGNEQFF. DNA of the CDR3: TGTGCCAGCAGCTTAGCCCGCGGGCCCGGTGGTAATGAGCAGTTCTTC.